The T cell receptor beta chain described here comes from a study of identifying expanded T cells in peripheral blood. Here immunoSEQ multiplex PCR was the method, and the copy in TCRdb shows in-frame clones only, minus some. The sample includes 80,000 to 90,000 clones, around 87% of them seen just once. About this clone itself: Its target is unknown.

V lost 2 bases and J lost 6, with 10 bases in between. In germline, CDR1 is GTSNPN, CDR2 SVGIG (reference sequence). This CDR3 contains 12 residues. Findings and limits, study-wide: Variance in clone template counts between approximately 2-week samples significantly increased with total template count across all healthy donors.

Collection occurred without any documented infections or immune events in donors. Sequencing input: blood. The rearrangement joins TRBV30 to TRBJ1-1, with unresolved D. This receptor was taken from a person between 18 and 69 years old in good health. This CDR3 is CAWSINIPEAFF. The CDR3 region has the DNA TGTGCCTGGAGTATAAACATCCCTGAAGCTTTCTTT.